This is a list of T cell receptor beta chains from one sample in a study of cytomegalovirus exposure and HLA in healthy donors. The data were produced by immunoSEQ multiplex PCR, yet TCRdb's version contains in-frame clones alone and is incomplete. The sample lists 150,000 or so clones; 80% were seen once. The sequencing sample was made of PBMCs. The source is a man younger than 45 in good health and CMV-seropositive. The CDR3 runs from the conserved cysteine through the conserved F or W. D genes are given only for firm matches. Clone size, where shown, is once, few, many, or a class for clones that have expanded.

V gene	J gene	D gene	clone size	CDR3 DNA	CDR3 protein
TRBV19	TRBJ2-1	TRBD2	NA	TGTGCCAGTAGTACAGCGGGAGGGGGGTACAATGAGCAGTTCTTC	CASSTAGGGYNEQFF
TRBV5-4	TRBJ2-7	NA	NA	TGTGCCAGCAGCTCTTTAGCGGCAGGCTCCTACGAGCAGTACTTC	CASSSLAAGSYEQYF
TRBV2	TRBJ1-4	NA	few	TGTGCCAGCAGTGCAAACTCAGGGGAAAAACTGTTTTTT	CASSANSGEKLFF
TRBV19	TRBJ1-4	TRBD1	NA	TGTGCCACTAAGGGACAGTTAGAAAAACTGTTTTTT	CATKGQLEKLFF
TRBV7-2	TRBJ1-4	NA	few	TGTGCCAGCAGCTTCCTTTCGGGGGGCGGGAGGAGTGAAAAACTGTTTTTT	CASSFLSGGGRSEKLFF
TRBV9	TRBJ2-1	NA	once	TGTGCCAGCAGCGTAGACAGTCGCTCCTACAATGAGCAGTTCTTC	CASSVDSRSYNEQFF
TRBV9	TRBJ2-5	NA	NA	TGTGCCAGCAGCGTAGATAGCGAAGAAGAGACCCAGTACTTC	CASSVDSEEETQYF
TRBV4-2	TRBJ2-3	NA	NA	TGTGCCAGCAGCCAAGGTCAGCGTATGGAGCAGTATTTT	CASSQGQRMEQYF
TRBV2	TRBJ2-2	TRBD2	NA	TGTGCCAGCAGTGGACTAGCGGGAGCGAACACCGGGGAGCTGTTTTTT	CASSGLAGANTGELFF
TRBV4-2	TRBJ2-1	TRBD1	NA	TGTGCCAGCAGCCAGTCTACCGGGACAGGGACCAACAATGAGCAGTTCTTC	CASSQSTGTGTNNEQFF
TRBV28	TRBJ1-1	NA	NA	TGTGCCAGCAGTTTCCCCCTTTCAGGGTCGGCTTTCTTT	CASSFPLSGSAFF
TRBV28	TRBJ2-1	NA	once	TGTGCCAGCAGTCGCGTCACCCGTTACAATGAGCAGTTCTTC	CASSRVTRYNEQFF
TRBV2	TRBJ2-1	TRBD1	few	TGTGCCAGCTCCAAGGACAGGGTCAATGAGCAGTTCTTC	CASSKDRVNEQFF
TRBV28	TRBJ2-3	TRBD2	NA	TGTGCCACCCTGGGGACTAGCGGGAAGTTCGCAGATACGCAGTATTTT	CATLGTSGKFADTQYF
TRBV28	TRBJ1-5	TRBD1	NA	TGTGCCAGCAGCGAAGGGACAGGGGCACGCAATCAGCCCCAGCATTTT	CASSEGTGARNQPQHF
TRBV27	TRBJ2-2	TRBD1	NA	TGTGCCAGCAGTGCGGACAGGGTGGGCACCGGGGAGCTGTTTTTT	CASSADRVGTGELFF
TRBV5-1	TRBJ1-1	NA	NA	TGCGCCAGCCGAGGGGGAACGACACCGAACACTGAAGCTTTCTTT	CASRGGTTPNTEAFF
TRBV5-4	TRBJ2-7	NA	NA	TGTGCCAGCAGCTTGGAGGGGGGGGAGCAGTACTTC	CASSLEGGEQYF
TRBV6-5	TRBJ2-2	TRBD1	NA	TGTGCCAGCCGGACAGGGACGAACACCGGGGAGCTGTTTTTT	CASRTGTNTGELFF
TRBV13	TRBJ1-6	NA	NA	TGTGCCAGCAGGGGCTTGGTCAATTCACCCCTCCACTTT	CASRGLVNSPLHF
TRBV5-3	TRBJ2-3	TRBD2	NA	TGTGCCAGAAGCACCGGGACTAGATCGGATACGCAGTATTTT	CARSTGTRSDTQYF
TRBV9	TRBJ2-1	NA	few	TGTGCCAGCAGCGTAGGTTGGGGCTCTACAAATGAGCAGTTCTTC	CASSVGWGSTNEQFF
TRBV6-5	TRBJ1-4	TRBD1	NA	TGTGCCAGCAGCCGGGACAGGCTAATGGGGAAACTGTTTTTT	CASSRDRLMGKLFF
TRBV6-6	TRBJ1-1	NA	NA	TGTGCCAGCAGTTACTCGGAGGGTCTGAACACTGAAGCTTTCTTT	CASSYSEGLNTEAFF
TRBV6-1	TRBJ2-7	TRBD2	few	TGTGCCAGCAGTTCCAACCTGGGCGGGAGATACGAGCAGTACTTC	CASSSNLGGRYEQYF
TRBV7-6	TRBJ2-2	TRBD2	NA	TGTGCCAGCAGCCCCGGACTAGTCGGGAGCACCGGGGAGCTGTTTTTT	CASSPGLVGSTGELFF
TRBV4-2	TRBJ2-7	NA	NA	TGTGCCAGCAGTTCGGGAGCGGAATACGAGCGGTACTTC	CASSSGAEYERYF
TRBV10-3	TRBJ2-7	NA	NA	TGTGCCATCAGTGAGTCCCTAGTTAACTCCTACGAGCAGTACTTC	CAISESLVNSYEQYF
TRBV4-2	TRBJ1-3	NA	NA	TGTGCCAGCAGCCCCTACAGGGAAGGTGAAAACACCATATATTTT	CASSPYREGENTIYF
TRBV28	TRBJ2-1	TRBD2	NA	TGTGCCAGCACCCTAGCGGGAGTTGCAGGAAATGAGCAGTTCTTC	CASTLAGVAGNEQFF
TRBV19	TRBJ2-1	TRBD1	NA	TGTGCCAGTATAAAGGCCCCGGGACAGGGTCACTACAATGAGCAGTTCTTC	CASIKAPGQGHYNEQFF
TRBV6-5	TRBJ2-1	TRBD2	NA	TGTGCCAGCAGTTACTCTAGCGGGAAGACCTACAATGAGCAGTTCTTC	CASSYSSGKTYNEQFF
TRBV5-1	TRBJ2-7	NA	NA	TGCGCCAGCAGCTTGGAAGCCGAGCAGTACTTC	CASSLEAEQYF
TRBV2	TRBJ2-3	NA	NA	TGTGCCAGCAGCCAAGACGGGGGTAGCGGTCCCAGTACGCAGTATTTT	CASSQDGGSGPSTQYF
TRBV6-4	TRBJ1-5	TRBD1	NA	TGTGCCAGCAGTGACTCAGACCGGGCGTGGACAGGGGTCGAGAATCAGCCCCAGCATTTT	CASSDSDRAWTGVENQPQHF
TRBV2	TRBJ2-5	NA	NA	TGTGCCAGCAGTGTGGAGCAAAGTAAGACCCAGTACTTC	CASSVEQSKTQYF
TRBV28	TRBJ2-7	NA	NA	TGTGCCAGCACCCTAGGGGGGGTAGACGAGCAGTACTTC	CASTLGGVDEQYF
TRBV10-3	TRBJ2-2	TRBD2	few	TGTGCCATCAGCCCAGGACTAGCGGGAGGTGGCGGGGAGCTGTTTTTT	CAISPGLAGGGGELFF
TRBV4-2	TRBJ2-1	TRBD2	once	TGTGCCAGCAGCCAAGATAACTTAGCGGGCCTAGTCGGGAAGCAGTTCTTC	CASSQDNLAGLVGKQFF
TRBV27	TRBJ2-7	TRBD1	NA	TGTGCCAGCAGCCGGACAGGAACGACCTACGAGCAGTACTTC	CASSRTGTTYEQYF
TRBV19	TRBJ1-3	TRBD1	NA	TGTGCCAGCACCCCCTCGACAGGGACATCTGGAAACACCATATATTTT	CASTPSTGTSGNTIYF
TRBV6-5	TRBJ1-2	NA	few	TGTGCCAGCAGCCTCAGGGCCTATGGCTACACCTTC	CASSLRAYGYTF
TRBV5-8	TRBJ2-7	TRBD1	once	TGTGCCAGCAGCTTGGTGGGGGACAGAGCCTACGAGCAGTACTTC	CASSLVGDRAYEQYF
TRBV19	TRBJ2-1	NA	once	TGTGCCAGTATGGGGATAGCGGCAGATGAGAACAATGAGCAGTTCTTC	CASMGIAADENNEQFF
TRBV29-1	TRBJ2-3	NA	NA	TGCAGCGTTGGACAGGTCGTAAAGGATACGCAGTATTTT	CSVGQVVKDTQYF
TRBV5-5	TRBJ2-5	TRBD2	NA	TGTGCCAGCAGCTTGGGACTAGCGGGAGGAGAAGAGACCCAGTACTTC	CASSLGLAGGEETQYF
TRBV4-2	TRBJ1-1	TRBD1	NA	TGTGCCAGCAGCCAGGGACAGAGGAGCACTGAAGCTTTCTTT	CASSQGQRSTEAFF
TRBV19	TRBJ2-7	NA	NA	TGTGCCAGTAGTCCGGGGAGCTCCTACGAGCAGTACTTC	CASSPGSSYEQYF
TRBV7-7	TRBJ2-3	NA	NA	TGTGCTAGCAGCTTCAGCGCCATGAGGACAGATACGCAGTATTTT	CASSFSAMRTDTQYF
TRBV7-2	TRBJ1-3	NA	NA	TGTGCCAGCAGCTTAGTTCACCACACCTCTGGAAACACCATATATTTT	CASSLVHHTSGNTIYF
TRBV5-6	TRBJ1-4	NA	many	TGTGCCAGCAGCCAGAGATTTATGACAGCTGCAACTAATGAAAAACTGTTTTTT	CASSQRFMTAATNEKLFF
TRBV6-4	TRBJ2-1	TRBD1	NA	TGTGCCAGCAGTGACTCAAGGACAGGGTGGGTTTGCGAGCAGTTCTTC	CASSDSRTGWVCEQFF
TRBV9	TRBJ2-3	TRBD2	NA	TGTGCCAGCAGCGTTAGCGGGAGGTCAGATACGCAGTATTTT	CASSVSGRSDTQYF
TRBV7-9	TRBJ2-7	TRBD1	once	TGTGCCAGCAGCAAAGACAGGGGGCGGCCATACGAGCAGTACTTC	CASSKDRGRPYEQYF
TRBV6-5	TRBJ2-1	TRBD1	NA	TGTGCCAGCAGTTACTCATGGCAGGGGGCCAAGGAGCAGTTCTTC	CASSYSWQGAKEQFF
TRBV19	TRBJ2-1	TRBD2	NA	TGTGCCAGTAGTGTCACGGGACTAGCTAATGAGCAGTTCTTC	CASSVTGLANEQFF
TRBV5-6	TRBJ2-1	NA	NA	TGTGCCAGCAGCCCCCGGACAGTTTTATCCTCCTACAATGAGCAGTTCTTC	CASSPRTVLSSYNEQFF
TRBV30	TRBJ2-5	TRBD2	few	TGTGCCTGGTCTAGCGGGAGGGTCCCAGAGACCCAGTACTTC	CAWSSGRVPETQYF
TRBV7-6	TRBJ2-7	TRBD2	NA	TGTGCCAGCAGCTTAGTTCAGGGACTAGCGGGGAACGAGCAGTACTTC	CASSLVQGLAGNEQYF
TRBV18	TRBJ1-3	NA	once	TGTGCCAGCTCACTAACTCCTGGAAACACCATATATTTT	CASSLTPGNTIYF